This T cell receptor (beta chain) was identified during a study of blood T cells in healthy people across ages. A second PCR of about 6 to 11 cycles used a sample-barcoded 5' primer and a J-beta primer mix. TCRdb itself ran the 5' RACE reads through MiXCR, one entry per CDR3 protein. The sample consists of 790,000 or so distinct CDR3 sequences, 56% of them appearing once. The CDR3 is 13 amino acids. Germline lookup yields CDR1 SQVTM and CDR2 ANQGSEA. V shed 4 bases and J shed 7 bases, with 13 bases lying between them. Note on this clonotype: What it binds is not known.

Notes on the study in general: Getting older went along with TCR beta diversity per million T cells dropping roughly linearly. Lack of knowledge of donor CMV status possibly confounded expanded clonotype changes.

Individuals who donated were healthy Caucasians from Russia aged roughly 6 to 95. Each donor's blood draw was approximately 10 milliliters of peripheral blood. The genes are TRBV29-1 and TRBJ1-4; no definite D call. This receptor was obtained from a man aged 40-49 years in good health. Sequencing used blood. DNA of the CDR3: TGCAGCGTTGGTCAGTCGACCACTGAAAAACTGTTTTTT. Protein: CSVGQSTTEKLFF.